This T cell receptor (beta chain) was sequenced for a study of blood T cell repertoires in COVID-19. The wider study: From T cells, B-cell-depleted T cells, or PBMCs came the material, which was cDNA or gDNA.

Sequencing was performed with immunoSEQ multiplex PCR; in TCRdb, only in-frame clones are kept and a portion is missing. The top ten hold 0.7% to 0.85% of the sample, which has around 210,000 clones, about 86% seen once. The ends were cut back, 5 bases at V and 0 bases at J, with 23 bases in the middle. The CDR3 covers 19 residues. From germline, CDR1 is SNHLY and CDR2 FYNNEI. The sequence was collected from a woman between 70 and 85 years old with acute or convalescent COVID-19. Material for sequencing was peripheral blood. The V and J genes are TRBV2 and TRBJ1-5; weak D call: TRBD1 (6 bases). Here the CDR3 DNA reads TGTGCCAGCAGTCAATCTACAGGGTTACGCCTTTATAGCAATCAGCCCCAGCATTTT. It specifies CASSQSTGLRLYSNQPQHF.